Listed here are 28 T cell receptor beta chains from one sample, sequenced in a study of T cell responses to AZD1222 COVID-19 vaccine listed by TCRdb under 2021. Read against the paper, the sample's time point label means: about 28 days (+/-7) after the second vaccine dose. The library relied on the immunoSEQ multiplex PCR assay. TCRdb carries this immuneACCESS record with in-frame sequences only. Its versions omit some clonotypes, under half of them owing to an unresolved V gene in the studies checked, with the rest unexplained. Counted in this sample were over 85,000 clones; approximately 84% of them appeared once. The ten largest clonotypes hold more than 13% of the sample. The sample consisted of peripheral blood, taken 28 days after the second AZD1222 dose. Receptors originate from an adult who received the AZD1222 COVID-19 vaccine.

V is TRBV10-3 and J is TRBJ2-7; TRBD2 matches 11 bases. The CDR3 runs 18 residues. Germline V gene lookup returns CDR1 ENHRY and CDR2 SYGVKD. V lost 0 bases and J lost 2; bases outside the gene matches: 9. The CDR3 coding sequence is TGTGCCATCAGTGAGTCGGGGGGGGGACTAGCGGAGCCCTACGAGCAGTACTTC. Residues: CAISESGGGLAEPYEQYF.

This rearrangement joins TRBV19 to TRBJ2-7, with 8 bases fitting TRBD1. J gave up 11 bases and V 5 bases, and 8 bases lay outside the gene matches. The CDR3 length is 12 residues. Looked up from germline, CDR1 is LNHDA and CDR2 is SQIVND (reference sequence). In nucleotides, the CDR3 is TGTGCCAGTAGTCTCGGACAGGGTTTTAAGTACTTC. Protein: CASSLGQGFKYF.

The chain joins TRBV5-1 to TRBJ2-7; D is ambiguous. This CDR3 has 14 amino acids. Trimming left V 5 bases short and J 1 base short, with 13 bases between. Germline values: CDR1 SGHRS, CDR2 YFSETQ. The CDR3: CASSLTSKSYEQYF. The CDR3 region has the DNA TGCGCCAGCAGTCTTACAAGTAAATCCTACGAGCAGTACTTC.

The J gene is TRBJ2-1, the V gene TRBV2; 7 positions agree with TRBD2. CDR3 length: 14 amino acids. V lost 7 bases to trimming and J lost 2 bases; unmatched junction nucleotides: 5. Germline CDR1 is SNHLY and CDR2 is FYNNEI. CDR3 coding DNA: TGTGCCAGCACTCGACTAGCCCCCTACAATGAGCAGTTCTTC. Translation: CASTRLAPYNEQFF.

The genes are TRBV24-1 and TRBJ2-3, with D perhaps TRBD1 (6 bases). CDR3 length equals 16 residues. Trimming pared 1 base from V and 0 bases from J, leaving 10 bases between. Germline values: CDR1 KGHDR, CDR2 SFDVKD. The CDR3 bases are TGTGCCACCAGTGATTTAGACAGGACTAGCACAGATACGCAGTATTTT. Translating it yields CATSDLDRTSTDTQYF.

V gene TRBV29-1 combines with J gene TRBJ2-5; D call uncertain. V lost 1 base and J lost 6, with 12 bases in between. The CDR3 length is 13 residues. Germline assignment: CDR1 SQVTM and CDR2 ANQGSEA. The CDR3 loop is CSVEVTSEQTQYF. CDR3 DNA: TGCAGCGTTGAAGTAACTTCAGAACAGACCCAGTACTTC.

The table lists this clone with a few counts. The J gene is TRBJ1-2, the V gene TRBV4-1; the D gene is possibly TRBD1 (5 bases). The CDR3 is 13 residues long. Germline V gene sequence: CDR1 MGHRA, CDR2 YSYEKL. The germline V and J ends were trimmed by 4 bases and 4 bases, with 10 bases remaining between them. CDR3 sequence: CASSPTGGYGYTF. Written as DNA, the CDR3 is TGCGCCAGCAGCCCGACCGGGGGCTATGGCTACACCTTC.

The chain joins TRBV5-1 to TRBJ1-2, with 8 bases fitting TRBD1. Germline V gene sequence: CDR1 SGHRS, CDR2 YFSETQ. The CDR3 has 13 amino acids. With V trimmed by 6 bases and J by 7 bases, 8 bases remained unmatched. CDR3 protein: CASTIGTGTGYTF. CDR3 coding DNA: TGCGCCAGCACTATCGGGACAGGCACTGGCTACACCTTC.

V and J are TRBV11-3 and TRBJ2-7, with no clear D. The CDR3 contains 14 residues. The ends were cut back, 2 bases at V and 2 bases at J, with 10 bases in the middle. CDR1 SGHNT and CDR2 YENEEA come from the germline V gene. The CDR3 coding sequence is TGTGCCAGCAGCTTATCCAGAAACCCCTACGAGCAGTACTTC. Its translation is CASSLSRNPYEQYF. Based on the CDR3 plus reference TRBV11-3 and TRBJ2-7, the full variable domain is EAGVVQSPRYKIIEKKQPVAFWCNPISGHNTLYWYLQNLGQGPELLIRYENEEAVDDSQLPKDRFSAERLKGVDSTLKIQPAELGDSAVYLCASSLSRNPYEQYFGPGTRLTVT.

This chain connects TRBV28 to TRBJ1-2; possible D gene TRBD1, 5 bases. This CDR3 comprises 14 residues. The V end was cut by 1 base, the J end by 8 bases, with 14 bases between. The germline V gene has CDR1 MDHEN and CDR2 SYDVKM. The CDR3 DNA is TGTGCCAGCAGTTTATTGAAAGGGGCGAAAGGCTACACCTTC. This codes for CASSLLKGAKGYTF.

This chain connects TRBV28 to TRBJ1-4, with D perhaps matching TRBD1 (6 bases). CDR1 and CDR2 (germline): MDHEN, SYDVKM. This CDR3 spans 15 amino acids. Trimming took 3 bases from V and 5 from J, leaving 13 bases between them. CDR3 in amino acids: CASSFRGPSNEKLFF. CDR3 bases: TGTGCCAGCAGTTTCAGGGGACCATCGAATGAAAAACTGTTTTTT.

The chain links TRBV27 to TRBJ2-3; the match to TRBD1 covers 9 bases. V dropped 5 bases and J dropped 4; count of bases not matched to a gene: 4. CDR3 length equals 14 residues. The germline V gene has CDR1 MNHEY and CDR2 SMNVEV (reference sequence). CDR3 sequence reads: CASSPGTGPDTQYF. Here the CDR3 DNA reads TGTGCCAGCAGTCCCGGGACAGGGCCAGATACGCAGTATTTT.

The J gene is TRBJ1-1, the V gene TRBV15; D perhaps matches TRBD1 (5 bases). Germline V gives CDR1 LNHNV, CDR2 YYDKDF (reference sequence). Trimming took off 1 base at V and 4 bases at J, with 13 bases between the two ends. The CDR3 is 15 amino acids. The CDR3 protein is CATSRGEGKGTEAFF. In DNA, the CDR3 is TGTGCCACCAGCAGAGGCGAGGGGAAGGGCACTGAAGCTTTCTTT.

This chain joins TRBV20-1 and TRBJ2-1; D perhaps matches TRBD1 (6 bases). Germline CDR1 DFQATT, CDR2 SNEGSKA (reference sequence). This CDR3 comprises 10 residues. Trimming took off 6 bases at V and 9 bases at J, with 9 bases between the two ends. The chain's CDR3 is CSAWDTEQFF. DNA for the CDR3: TGCAGTGCCTGGGACACTGAGCAGTTCTTC.

CDR3 DNA: TGCGCCAGCAGCCCCATACACCGTTCTAGCGGGGGGTCGAGCTCCTACAATGAGCAGTTCTTC. Its translation is CASSPIHRSSGGSSSYNEQFF. The chain has TRBV5-1 and TRBJ2-1; 11 bases agree with TRBD2. CDR1 and CDR2 (germline): SGHRS, YFSETQ. V shed 4 bases, J shed 0 bases, and the junction held 18 bases outside the gene matches. The CDR3 contains 21 residues. The full variable domain, in which reference TRBV5-1 and TRBJ2-1 provide the parts outside the CDR3, is KAGVTQTPRYLIKTRGQQVTLSCSPISGHRSVSWYQQTPGQGLQFLFEYFSETQRNKGNFPGRFSGRQFSNSRSEMNVSTLELGDSALYLCASSPIHRSSGGSSSYNEQFFGPGTRLTVL.

This clone was seen only once. This chain joins TRBV6-1 and TRBJ2-3, with TRBD1 identical over 9 bases. Trimming removed 4 bases from V and 2 bases from J; junction bases left unmatched: 7. The CDR3 is 16 residues long. Germline V gene data show CDR1 as MNHNS and CDR2 as SASEGT. CDR3 nucleotide sequence: TGTGCCAGCAGTGTTCCGGGACAGGGAATCACAGATACGCAGTATTTT. The encoded protein is CASSVPGQGITDTQYF.

The V and J genes are TRBV7-9 and TRBJ1-1; 9 bases align to TRBD1. This CDR3 comprises 15 residues. CDR1 is SEHNR and CDR2 is FQNEAQ in the germline V gene (reference sequence). V gave up 5 bases and J gave up 0 bases; unmatched junction bases: 4. As DNA, the CDR3 is TGTGCCAGCAGCCCCCGGACAGGGGTGAACACTGAAGCTTTCTTT. Translating it yields CASSPRTGVNTEAFF. The variable domain in full, with the rest retrieved from reference TRBV7-9 and TRBJ1-1, is DTGVSQNPRHKITKRGQNVTFRCDPISEHNRLYWYRQTLGQGPEFLTYFQNEAQLEKSRLLSDRFSAERPKGSFSTLEIQRTEQGDSAMYLCASSPRTGVNTEAFFGQGTRLTVV.

The chain joins TRBV9 to TRBJ2-3, with 8 bases lining up with TRBD2. This CDR3 has 17 amino acids. V lost 0 bases, J lost 2 bases, and 8 bases stayed unmatched. Germline V gene lookup returns CDR1 SGDLS and CDR2 YYNGEE. The CDR3 protein is CASSVVGGALATDTQYF. The DNA of the CDR3 is TGTGCCAGCAGCGTAGTCGGGGGGGCCTTGGCCACAGATACGCAGTATTTT.

This chain uses TRBV5-1 with TRBJ1-1; D uncertain. This CDR3 is 15 amino acids long. The germline V and J ends were trimmed by 4 bases and 3 bases, with 16 bases remaining between them. Germline CDR1 and CDR2: SGHRS and YFSETQ. CDR3 residues: CASSPITGGDTEAFF. The CDR3 DNA reads TGCGCCAGCAGCCCTATCACGGGTGGAGACACTGAAGCTTTCTTT.

The chain links TRBV5-5 to TRBJ1-1; weak D call: TRBD1 (5 bases). Looked up from germline, CDR1 is SGHKS and CDR2 is YYEKEE (reference sequence). There are 14 residues in the CDR3. Trimming removed 4 bases from V and 1 base from J, with 11 bases in between. The CDR3 nucleotides are TGTGCCAGCAGCGTGGGACTGAGGAACACTGAAGCTTTCTTT. Encoded protein: CASSVGLRNTEAFF.

The rearrangement uses TRBV29-1 and TRBJ2-7, with a possible D match to TRBD1 (5 bases). The V end was cut by 6 bases, the J end by 3 bases, with 15 bases between. Germline-derived CDR1 and CDR2 are SQVTM and ANQGSEA. There are 13 residues in the CDR3. CDR3 bases: TGCAGCGTGGCGCAGGGCTCCAGCTACGAGCAGTACTTC. Its translation: CSVAQGSSYEQYF.

V gene TRBV19 combines with J gene TRBJ2-7; no firm D call. Germline V CDR1 and CDR2: LNHDA, SQIVND (reference sequence). V was pared by 5 bases and J by 0 bases, with 14 bases between. The CDR3 contains 15 residues. This CDR3 is CASSPRTDTSYEQYF. For the CDR3, the DNA is TGTGCCAGTAGTCCACGGACGGATACCTCCTACGAGCAGTACTTC.

This chain connects TRBV4-1 to TRBJ1-2; TRBD1 aligns across 7 bases. V dropped 1 base and J dropped 7; count of bases not matched to a gene: 9. The length of the CDR3 is 15 residues. The V gene's germline CDR1 is MGHRA and CDR2 YSYEKL. The CDR3 is CASSQARDRAAGYTF. CDR3 bases: TGCGCCAGCAGCCAAGCCCGGGACAGAGCTGCTGGCTACACCTTC.

V is TRBV5-4 and J is TRBJ2-2; maybe TRBD2 (7 bases). The CDR3 length is 15 residues. From germline, CDR1 is SGHNT and CDR2 YYREEE (reference sequence). V lost 6 bases to trimming and J lost 0 bases, with 12 bases between them. CDR3 region: CASNMGGPNTGELFF. CDR3 in DNA: TGTGCCAGCAATATGGGGGGGCCGAACACCGGGGAGCTGTTTTTT.

This clone has just a few counts. The DNA for the CDR3 is TGTGCCACTAACGACAGGGGGGAGGAAAAACTGTTTTTT. Its translation is CATNDRGEEKLFF. The J gene is TRBJ1-4, the V gene TRBV19, with 9 bases aligning to TRBD1. CDR1 and CDR2 from the germline V gene are LNHDA and SQIVND (reference sequence). There are 13 residues in the CDR3. The V segment lost 10 bases and the J segment 8 bases; nucleotides outside the gene matches: 8.

The J gene is TRBJ2-7, the V gene TRBV9; 9 bases align to TRBD2. The ends lost 3 bases at V and 3 bases at J; junction bases unmatched: 7. This CDR3 has 15 residues. CDR1 is SGDLS and CDR2 is YYNGEE in the germline V gene. The chain's CDR3 is CASSAAGGIDYEQYF. CDR3 DNA: TGTGCCAGCAGCGCAGCGGGGGGAATCGACTACGAGCAGTACTTC.

CDR3 amino acids: CASRASANTGELFF. Written as DNA, the CDR3 is TGTGCCAGTAGGGCCAGTGCGAACACCGGGGAGCTGTTTTTT. The J gene is TRBJ2-2, the V gene TRBV19; D gene ambiguous. The CDR3 extends over 14 amino acids. Germline CDR1 reads LNHDA; CDR2 reads SQIVND (reference sequence). With 6 bases removed from V and 0 bases from J, the gap between germline ends came to 8 bases.

The rearrangement uses TRBV9 and TRBJ2-2, with D possibly matching TRBD2 (6 bases). The CDR3 contains 15 residues. V lost 2 bases to trimming and J lost 7 bases, with 15 bases between them. Germline CDR1 reads SGDLS; CDR2 reads YYNGEE. DNA for the CDR3: TGTGCCAGCAGCGTCACGTCCTTCGGGGGCGGGGAGCTGTTTTTT. Translation: CASSVTSFGGGELFF.